This T cell receptor (beta chain) was sequenced during a study of blood T cells in healthy people across ages. The use of a sample-barcoded 5' primer and a J-beta primer mix characterized a second PCR of roughly 6 to 11 cycles. TCRdb called the 5' RACE reads again in MiXCR, with one record for every CDR3 protein. The table lists some 1.6 million distinct CDR3 sequences, around 36% of them singletons. The authors drew around 11 milliliters of peripheral blood from each donor. The CDR3 length is 15 residues. General study results and limits: Relative to aged donors, long-lived donors carried more naive CD4+ cells and displayed higher diversity.

Of note for this clonotype: Its antigen is currently unknown. A read error may produce the germline difference seen at one junction end.

Sequences were obtained from blood. The sequence was collected from a woman aged 25 to 45 in good health. The chain joins TRBV12-3 or TRBV12-4 to TRBJ2-3, with D possibly being TRBD2 (5 bases). CDR3 region: CASSASSTSTDAQYF. Written as DNA, the CDR3 is TGTGCCAGCTCAGCTAGCTCGACAAGCACAGATGCGCAGTATTTT.